Below, one TCR beta chain is given with its context. These data are taken from a study of blood T cell repertoires in COVID-19. Study-level information: Spain, Italy and the United States supplied samples that represented acute and convalescent COVID-19. T cells, B-cell-depleted T cells, or PBMCs supplied cDNA or gDNA.

As processed by the authors: Estimation of nucleated cell counts was performed using reference gene primer amplification. Profiling relied on immunoSEQ multiplex PCR, and the TCRdb table lists in-frame clones only, not all of them. Clonal size and the V and J genes are those of that table, whereas D and trimming came from the DNA. The profile covers approximately 190,000 clones, with 70% to 90% appearing a single time and 5% to 7.5% taken by the ten largest. The CDR3 is made up of 14 amino acids. Germline V lookup: CDR1 SGHAT, CDR2 FQNNGV. V was trimmed by 0 bases and J by 4 bases, leaving 10 bases between them.

The sequenced sample consisted of peripheral blood. The chain combines TRBV11-2 with TRBJ2-7; D is ambiguous. The TCR originated in a woman in her forties who had recovered from COVID-19. This CDR3 is CASSLESGRYEQYF. The DNA for the CDR3 is TGTGCCAGCAGCTTAGAGTCAGGTAGATACGAGCAGTACTTC.